A selection of T cell receptor beta chains follows, all from one sample in a study of a mutant IDH1 vaccine in newly diagnosed glioma. Produced via immunoSEQ multiplex PCR; TCRdb's table is partial and in-frame only. The sample lists about 88,000 clones, over 75% occurring once. Here the sequenced sample was PBMCs, taken from a glioma patient treated with radiotherapy, temozolomide or both. These receptors originate from a man aged 40-55 years with glioma. Some clones in this sample may be carry-over from other donors' samples. CDR3s include the opening cysteine and the closing phenylalanine or tryptophan. Each record gives: D gene, V gene, J gene, clone size, CDR3 DNA, CDR3 protein. A D gene is named only where the DNA matches it firmly. Clone size is stated in some rows and not others, as once, few, many or a class when expanded.

d_call: -; v_call: TRBV5-1; j_call: TRBJ1-2; clone_size: once; cdr3_nt: TGCGCCAGCAGCTTGCATAACTATGGCTACACCTTC; cdr3_aa: CASSLHNYGYTF
d_call: -; v_call: TRBV4-1; j_call: TRBJ1-2; clone_size: -; cdr3_nt: TGCGCCAGCAGCCAAGATGGCGGTAACTATGGCTACACCTTC; cdr3_aa: CASSQDGGNYGYTF
d_call: -; v_call: TRBV11-3; j_call: TRBJ1-1; clone_size: -; cdr3_nt: TGTGCCAGCAGCTTAACCGGGGTGACTGAAGCTTTCTTT; cdr3_aa: CASSLTGVTEAFF
d_call: -; v_call: TRBV15; j_call: TRBJ1-3; clone_size: -; cdr3_nt: TGTGCCACCAGCAGAGATCGGGGGCTTGGAAACACCATATATTTT; cdr3_aa: CATSRDRGLGNTIYF
d_call: -; v_call: TRBV12-5; j_call: TRBJ2-2; clone_size: -; cdr3_nt: TGTGCTAGTGGTTTGCCTAACACCGGGGAGCTGTTTTTT; cdr3_aa: CASGLPNTGELFF
d_call: -; v_call: TRBV9; j_call: TRBJ1-1; clone_size: -; cdr3_nt: TGTGCCAGCAGCCCGCGCCTGATCTCGGACACTGAAGCTTTCTTT; cdr3_aa: CASSPRLISDTEAFF
d_call: -; v_call: TRBV6-4; j_call: TRBJ1-6; clone_size: few; cdr3_nt: TGTGCCAGCAGTGAACAGGGTGGTAATTCACCCCTCCACTTT; cdr3_aa: CASSEQGGNSPLHF
d_call: TRBD1; v_call: TRBV29-1; j_call: TRBJ2-1; clone_size: -; cdr3_nt: TGCAGCACCCGACAGGGACGCTACAATGAGCAGTTCTTC; cdr3_aa: CSTRQGRYNEQFF
d_call: TRBD1; v_call: TRBV6-5; j_call: TRBJ1-5; clone_size: -; cdr3_nt: TGTGCCAGCAGAAATCGACAGGGTTCTTGGCCCCAGCATTTT; cdr3_aa: CASRNRQGSWPQHF
d_call: -; v_call: TRBV5-4; j_call: TRBJ1-1; clone_size: -; cdr3_nt: TGTGCCAGCAGCTTGGGGCAGGGAGTTACTGAAGCTTTCTTT; cdr3_aa: CASSLGQGVTEAFF
d_call: -; v_call: TRBV6-5; j_call: TRBJ1-1; clone_size: -; cdr3_nt: TGTGCCAGCGGGGGGAACACTGAAGCTTTCTTT; cdr3_aa: CASGGNTEAFF
d_call: -; v_call: TRBV6-6; j_call: TRBJ1-3; clone_size: -; cdr3_nt: TGTGCCAGCAGTTTCCAAGACTCTGGAAACACCATATATTTT; cdr3_aa: CASSFQDSGNTIYF
d_call: TRBD1; v_call: TRBV18; j_call: TRBJ1-2; clone_size: -; cdr3_nt: TGTGCCAGCTCACAGGGAGGACAGGGAGAGATCTCTGGCTACACCTTC; cdr3_aa: CASSQGGQGEISGYTF
d_call: TRBD1; v_call: TRBV7-9; j_call: TRBJ1-6; clone_size: -; cdr3_nt: TGTGCCAGCAGCTCAACCGGGACAGTCAATTCACCCCTCCACTTT; cdr3_aa: CASSSTGTVNSPLHF
d_call: -; v_call: TRBV7-6; j_call: TRBJ1-4; clone_size: few; cdr3_nt: TGTGCCAGCAGCTTAGTTTCCCGGAATGCTAATGAAAAACTGTTTTTT; cdr3_aa: CASSLVSRNANEKLFF
d_call: -; v_call: TRBV21-1; j_call: TRBJ1-1; clone_size: few; cdr3_nt: TGTGCCAGCAGCAAGGGAAAGGACAGGGGGATGAACACTGAAGCTTTCTTT; cdr3_aa: CASSKGKDRGMNTEAFF
d_call: -; v_call: TRBV6-1; j_call: TRBJ2-3; clone_size: -; cdr3_nt: TGTGCCAGCAGTGAACAGCACACCTTCACAGATACGCAGTATTTT; cdr3_aa: CASSEQHTFTDTQYF
d_call: TRBD1; v_call: TRBV4-1; j_call: TRBJ1-2; clone_size: -; cdr3_nt: TGCGCCAGCAGCCAACCAATTGGGACAGCTCGGGGCTACACCTTC; cdr3_aa: CASSQPIGTARGYTF
d_call: -; v_call: TRBV19; j_call: TRBJ1-1; clone_size: -; cdr3_nt: TGTGCCAGTATCCTCACAGGGCTCAACACTGAAGCTTTCTTT; cdr3_aa: CASILTGLNTEAFF
d_call: TRBD1; v_call: TRBV19; j_call: TRBJ1-6; clone_size: -; cdr3_nt: TGTGCCAGTAGTAGAGTAGCGGGACAGGGCTCACCCCTCCACTTT; cdr3_aa: CASSRVAGQGSPLHF
d_call: TRBD2; v_call: TRBV4-1; j_call: TRBJ2-5; clone_size: -; cdr3_nt: TGCGCCAGCAGCCAAGATCTCCCAGCGGGGGGCGGTGGAGAGACCCAGTACTTC; cdr3_aa: CASSQDLPAGGGGETQYF
d_call: -; v_call: TRBV4-1; j_call: TRBJ2-3; clone_size: -; cdr3_nt: TGCGCCAGCAGCCAAGAAAGGTTAGATACGCAGTATTTT; cdr3_aa: CASSQERLDTQYF
d_call: -; v_call: TRBV15; j_call: TRBJ2-3; clone_size: -; cdr3_nt: TGTGCCACCAGCAGAGCCGGAGCTAGCACAGATACGCAGTATTTT; cdr3_aa: CATSRAGASTDTQYF
d_call: -; v_call: TRBV30; j_call: TRBJ1-6; clone_size: -; cdr3_nt: TGTGCCTGGACGGGGCGGAGCTCCTATAATTCACCCCTCCACTTT; cdr3_aa: CAWTGRSSYNSPLHF
d_call: TRBD1; v_call: TRBV19; j_call: TRBJ1-1; clone_size: -; cdr3_nt: TGTGCCAGTACCAGGACAGGGAGCACTGAAGCTTTCTTT; cdr3_aa: CASTRTGSTEAFF
d_call: -; v_call: TRBV15; j_call: TRBJ2-7; clone_size: -; cdr3_nt: TGTGCCACCAGCCCTCCGGGGGGCCCGGGGGGCGACTACGAGCAGTACTTC; cdr3_aa: CATSPPGGPGGDYEQYF
d_call: TRBD1; v_call: TRBV5-1; j_call: TRBJ2-7; clone_size: -; cdr3_nt: TGCGCCAGCAGCTTGGACCCGGGACAGGGGGCCTACGAGCAGTACTTC; cdr3_aa: CASSLDPGQGAYEQYF
d_call: -; v_call: TRBV9; j_call: TRBJ2-2; clone_size: -; cdr3_nt: TGTGCCAGCAGCGGGCCCTACACCTGGAAGGCCGGGGAGCTGTTTTTT; cdr3_aa: CASSGPYTWKAGELFF
d_call: TRBD1; v_call: TRBV6-9; j_call: TRBJ2-2; clone_size: -; cdr3_nt: TGTGCCAGCAGTTATCCGCCCCCCCCCGGACAGGGGGTAACGGTAAACACCGGGGAGCTGTTTTTT; cdr3_aa: CASSYPPPPGQGVTVNTGELFF
d_call: -; v_call: TRBV15; j_call: TRBJ1-6; clone_size: -; cdr3_nt: TGTGCCACCAGCAGCCGGAGCCACTCACCCCTCCACTTT; cdr3_aa: CATSSRSHSPLHF
d_call: -; v_call: TRBV5-1; j_call: TRBJ1-2; clone_size: -; cdr3_nt: TGCGCCAGCAGCTTGACACCCTGGGCTGGCTACACCTTC; cdr3_aa: CASSLTPWAGYTF
d_call: -; v_call: TRBV5-1; j_call: TRBJ1-4; clone_size: -; cdr3_nt: TGCGCCAGCAGCCCGGGGAGGGGGACTAATGAAAAACTGTTTTTT; cdr3_aa: CASSPGRGTNEKLFF
d_call: -; v_call: TRBV6-5; j_call: TRBJ2-7; clone_size: -; cdr3_nt: TGTGCCAGCAGTTACTCGATGTCCTCTGACGACGAGCAGTACTTC; cdr3_aa: CASSYSMSSDDEQYF
d_call: -; v_call: TRBV27; j_call: TRBJ1-5; clone_size: -; cdr3_nt: TGTGCCAGCAGTTTAGTGGGCAATCAGCCCCAGCATTTT; cdr3_aa: CASSLVGNQPQHF
d_call: TRBD1; v_call: TRBV15; j_call: TRBJ1-5; clone_size: -; cdr3_nt: TGTGCCACCAGCAGAGTTACCCAGGGACAGTTGTGGAATCAGCCCCAGCATTTT; cdr3_aa: CATSRVTQGQLWNQPQHF
d_call: -; v_call: TRBV5-1; j_call: TRBJ1-4; clone_size: -; cdr3_nt: TGCGCCAGCAGCCAACGACGCGGGGTTGAAAAACTGTTTTTT; cdr3_aa: CASSQRRGVEKLFF
d_call: -; v_call: TRBV27; j_call: TRBJ2-2; clone_size: -; cdr3_nt: TGTGCCAGCAGCCTACGGAGGGGGGAGCTGTTTTTT; cdr3_aa: CASSLRRGELFF
d_call: -; v_call: TRBV30; j_call: TRBJ1-6; clone_size: once; cdr3_nt: TGTGCCTGGGGGAACCGGGACCGATATAATTCACCCCTCCACTTT; cdr3_aa: CAWGNRDRYNSPLHF
d_call: -; v_call: TRBV6-6; j_call: TRBJ1-4; clone_size: -; cdr3_nt: TGTGCCAGCAGTTACTCTGGAGATGAAAAACTGTTTTTT; cdr3_aa: CASSYSGDEKLFF
d_call: TRBD1; v_call: TRBV6-5; j_call: TRBJ1-1; clone_size: -; cdr3_nt: TGTGCCAGCAGTTACGCACACAGGGGACGTACTGAAGCTTTCTTT; cdr3_aa: CASSYAHRGRTEAFF
d_call: -; v_call: TRBV6-4; j_call: TRBJ1-1; clone_size: -; cdr3_nt: TGTGCCAGCAGTCCCTCTGGGGGCAACACTGAAGCTTTCTTT; cdr3_aa: CASSPSGGNTEAFF
d_call: TRBD1; v_call: TRBV5-4; j_call: TRBJ2-7; clone_size: -; cdr3_nt: TGTGCCAGCAGCTTAGGGCAGGGGGCCGCGTACGAGCAGTACTTC; cdr3_aa: CASSLGQGAAYEQYF
d_call: -; v_call: TRBV2; j_call: TRBJ1-4; clone_size: -; cdr3_nt: TGTGCCAGCAGTGAAGCGGAGGGGGGTGAAAAACTGTTTTTT; cdr3_aa: CASSEAEGGEKLFF
d_call: TRBD1; v_call: TRBV5-6; j_call: TRBJ2-7; clone_size: -; cdr3_nt: TGTGCCAGCAGCCTCGACAGGGACTACGAGCAGTACTTC; cdr3_aa: CASSLDRDYEQYF
d_call: -; v_call: TRBV7-6; j_call: TRBJ1-1; clone_size: -; cdr3_nt: TGTGCCAGCAGCTTAGAAGTCGCAGACTTGAACACTGAAGCTTTCTTT; cdr3_aa: CASSLEVADLNTEAFF
d_call: TRBD2; v_call: TRBV6-5; j_call: TRBJ2-7; clone_size: -; cdr3_nt: TGTGCCAGCAGTTGGGCTAGCGGGGGCTACGAGCAGTACTTC; cdr3_aa: CASSWASGGYEQYF
d_call: TRBD2; v_call: TRBV14; j_call: TRBJ2-2; clone_size: -; cdr3_nt: TGTGCCAGCAGCCGGACTAGCGGGGGTTTTAACACCGGGGAGCTGTTTTTT; cdr3_aa: CASSRTSGGFNTGELFF
d_call: -; v_call: TRBV19; j_call: TRBJ2-5; clone_size: -; cdr3_nt: TGTGCCAGTATCCCGAGACGGAACCAGGAGACCCAGTACTTC; cdr3_aa: CASIPRRNQETQYF
d_call: TRBD2; v_call: TRBV4-2; j_call: TRBJ2-5; clone_size: -; cdr3_nt: TGTGCCAGCAGCCGCGGGGGGCAAGAGACCCAGTACTTC; cdr3_aa: CASSRGGQETQYF
d_call: -; v_call: TRBV30; j_call: TRBJ1-5; clone_size: -; cdr3_nt: TGTGCCTGGAGTGTCCAGGGCAATCAGCCCCAGCATTTT; cdr3_aa: CAWSVQGNQPQHF
d_call: TRBD1; v_call: TRBV2; j_call: TRBJ1-2; clone_size: -; cdr3_nt: TGTGCCAGCCGTAAGGGGCTCGGGACAGCCACATATGGCTACACCTTC; cdr3_aa: CASRKGLGTATYGYTF
d_call: -; v_call: TRBV30; j_call: TRBJ2-4; clone_size: -; cdr3_nt: TGTGCCTGGGGACAGTCTTCCAAAAACATTCAGTACTTC; cdr3_aa: CAWGQSSKNIQYF
d_call: -; v_call: TRBV30; j_call: TRBJ1-2; clone_size: -; cdr3_nt: TGTGCCTGGAGTGTACCGCCGGGGAACTATGGCTACACCTTC; cdr3_aa: CAWSVPPGNYGYTF
d_call: -; v_call: TRBV2; j_call: TRBJ1-4; clone_size: -; cdr3_nt: TGTGCCGGAGGGGTCTCCCTAGGGGATGAAAAACTGTTTTTT; cdr3_aa: CAGGVSLGDEKLFF
d_call: TRBD2; v_call: TRBV7-2; j_call: TRBJ2-5; clone_size: -; cdr3_nt: TGTGCCAGCAGCTTAGCCAGCGGGGGGGCTAACCAAGAGACCCAGTACTTC; cdr3_aa: CASSLASGGANQETQYF
d_call: TRBD1; v_call: TRBV29-1; j_call: TRBJ2-5; clone_size: -; cdr3_nt: TGCAGCGTGGACAGGGGGCTTATAGGGACCCAGTACTTC; cdr3_aa: CSVDRGLIGTQYF
d_call: -; v_call: TRBV2; j_call: TRBJ2-7; clone_size: -; cdr3_nt: TGTGCCAGCAGGGGGACGGTATACGAGCAGTACTTC; cdr3_aa: CASRGTVYEQYF
d_call: -; v_call: TRBV5-4; j_call: TRBJ2-7; clone_size: -; cdr3_nt: TGTGCCAGCAGCTTGGCCGGGGGCTCGAGGGAGCAGTACTTC; cdr3_aa: CASSLAGGSREQYF
d_call: -; v_call: TRBV7-6; j_call: TRBJ2-7; clone_size: -; cdr3_nt: TGTGCCAGCAGCTTACTCAGTCAACCCTCCTACGAGCAGTACTTC; cdr3_aa: CASSLLSQPSYEQYF
d_call: -; v_call: TRBV5-6; j_call: TRBJ2-1; clone_size: -; cdr3_nt: TGTGCCAGCAGCTTACTAGGCTCGAATGAGCAGTTCTTC; cdr3_aa: CASSLLGSNEQFF